The 26 T cell receptor beta chains in this list originate from one sample, sequenced in a study of identical twins. One entry per CDR3 protein, called by TCRdb with MiXCR from the 5' RACE reads. The sample lists 450,000 or so distinct CDR3 sequences, around 14% seen once, with about 0.54% in the top ten. The same data also contributed to another study, on yellow fever vaccine responses in identical twins.

Input material: CD4+ T cells sorted from blood. The receptors derive from a woman between 18 and 30 years old in good health.

The chain couples TRBV12-5 to TRBJ2-1, with TRBD2 as a possible D gene (5 bases). CDR3 length: 14 amino acids. CDR1 and CDR2 (germline): LGHNT, FRNRAP. V lost 2 bases to trimming and J lost 5 bases, with 10 bases between them. CDR3 bases: TGTGCTAGTGGTTTGATGGCGGGCAACAATGAGCAGTTCTTC. Translating it yields CASGLMAGNNEQFF. The entire variable domain, with the rest obtained from reference TRBV12-5 and TRBJ2-1, is as follows: DARVTQTPRHKVTEMGQEVTMRCQPILGHNTVFWYRQTMMQGLELLAYFRNRAPLDDSGMPKDRFSAEMPDATLATLKIQPSEPRDSAVYFCASGLMAGNNEQFFGPGTRLTVL.

In its sample, this clonotype was seen a few times. The chain uses TRBV7-3 and TRBJ2-1, with 7 bases matching TRBD2. The ends lost 5 bases at V and 10 bases at J; junction bases unmatched: 5. This CDR3 region has 12 residues. The germline gives CDR1 SGHTA, CDR2 FQGTGA. CDR3 in DNA: TGTGCCAGCAGCCGAGCGGGGCACGAGCAGTTCTTC. Translating it yields CASSRAGHEQFF.

This clonotype came up many times. The chain joins TRBV6-5 to TRBJ2-1, with 7 bases lining up with TRBD1. V lost 1 base, J lost 1 base, and 4 bases stayed unmatched. CDR3 length equals 16 residues. Germline CDR1 is MNHEY and CDR2 is SVGAGI. The CDR3 loop reads CASSYFTGVSYNEQFF. In nucleotides, the CDR3 is TGTGCCAGCAGTTACTTTACAGGGGTATCCTACAATGAGCAGTTCTTC.

This clonotype came up a few times. This chain joins TRBV20-1 and TRBJ2-7, with TRBD1 identical over 9 bases. The length of the CDR3 is 14 residues. J lost 3 bases, V lost 6 bases, and 9 bases had no gene match. Germline V gene sequence: CDR1 DFQATT, CDR2 SNEGSKA (reference sequence). The CDR3 DNA follows: TGCAGTGCGCATACTCCGGGACAGGGCTACGAGCAGTACTTC. It codes for CSAHTPGQGYEQYF.

The V gene is TRBV7-9, the J gene TRBJ2-6, with unresolved D. The CDR3 is 16 amino acids. Trimming removed 5 bases from V and 1 base from J, with 12 bases in between. Germline lookup yields CDR1 SEHNR and CDR2 FQNEAQ (reference sequence). This CDR3 is CASSPPTGSGANVLTF. The CDR3 nucleotides read TGTGCCAGCAGCCCTCCCACTGGGTCTGGGGCCAACGTCCTGACTTTC.

The J gene is TRBJ2-7, the V gene TRBV28, with a tentative D call TRBD2 (5 bases). The CDR3 has 14 amino acids. Germline CDR1 and CDR2: MDHEN and SYDVKM. V lost 7 bases and J 4 bases, leaving 17 bases between the germline ends. CDR3 DNA sequence: TGTGCCAGCAAACGTGGGAGAGAGTCTTACGAGCAGTACTTC. Protein: CASKRGRESYEQYF.

This clonotype was picked up a small number of times. This sequence joins TRBV7-8 and TRBJ2-3, with 13 bases aligning to TRBD2. The CDR3 runs to 18 residues. Germline V gene lookup returns CDR1 SGHVS and CDR2 FQNEAQ. The junction had 11 bases not matched to a gene; V was cut back by 2 bases and J by 6 bases. The CDR3 reads CASSLSHFTSGRADTQYF. The CDR3 region has the DNA TGTGCCAGCAGCTTATCCCACTTTACTAGCGGGAGGGCTGATACGCAGTATTTT.

This clonotype was observed at least ten times. V is TRBV14 and J is TRBJ2-2; D is unclear. Trimming took off 0 bases at V and 7 bases at J, with 12 bases between the two ends. Germline assignment: CDR1 SGHDN and CDR2 FVKESK. The CDR3 sequence is 15 residues long. This CDR3 reads CASSQDLLDFGELFF. CDR3 DNA: TGTGCCAGCAGCCAAGATCTCCTTGACTTCGGGGAGCTGTTTTTT.

The rearrangement uses TRBV6-6 and TRBJ2-7, with D perhaps TRBD2 (6 bases). Germline V lookup: CDR1 MNHNY, CDR2 SVGAGI (reference sequence). The V end lost 2 bases, the J end lost 6 bases, and 8 bases lay between the germline ends. The CDR3 has 12 amino acids. The CDR3 sequence: CASSYGGSEQYF. The CDR3 region has the DNA TGTGCCAGCAGTTACGGGGGGAGCGAGCAGTACTTC.

This clonotype has a count of ten or more. The rearrangement links TRBV12-3 or TRBV12-4 to TRBJ2-7; 7 nucleotides line up with TRBD1. With V trimmed by 3 bases and J by 0 bases, 2 bases remained unmatched. The CDR3 contains 14 residues. The CDR3 region has the DNA TGTGCCAGCAGTTTTGGGACAGCCTCCTACGAGCAGTACTTC. Protein product: CASSFGTASYEQYF.

This clonotype has just a few counts. J is TRBJ2-3 and V is TRBV5-1; D possibly corresponds to TRBD2 (6 bases). The CDR3 covers 15 residues. From germline, CDR1 is SGHRS and CDR2 YFSETQ. Trimming left V 3 bases short and J 1 base short, with 12 bases between. CDR3 sequence (DNA): TGCGCCAGCAGCTCGCGGGGCTCCCGCACAGATACGCAGTATTTT. It yields the protein CASSSRGSRTDTQYF.

This rearrangement joins TRBV25-1 to TRBJ2-3; 9 positions agree with TRBD2. Germline CDR1 is MGHDK and CDR2 is SYGVNS. The CDR3 runs to 14 residues. The J segment lost 3 bases and the V segment lost 6 bases, leaving 4 bases of the junction unmatched. The DNA of the CDR3 is TGTGCCAGCAGCGGCGGGAGGGAAACAGATACGCAGTATTTT. This codes for CASSGGRETDTQYF. Drawing the rest from reference TRBV25-1 and TRBJ2-3, the complete variable domain is EADIYQTPRYLVIGTGKKITLECSQTMGHDKMYWYQQDPGMELHLIHYSYGVNSTEKGDLSSESTVSRIRTEHFPLTLESARPSHTSQYLCASSGGRETDTQYFGPGTRLTVL.

This clonotype was observed a handful of times. This rearrangement joins TRBV4-3 to TRBJ2-1; TRBD2 matches at 7 bases. Looked up from germline, CDR1 is LGHNA and CDR2 is YSLEER. V was pared by 2 bases and J by 6 bases, with 4 bases of the junction left unmatched. This CDR3 comprises 14 residues. The CDR3: CASSQSTSINEQFF. Here the CDR3 DNA reads TGCGCCAGCAGCCAATCGACTAGCATCAATGAGCAGTTCTTC.

V is TRBV20-1 and J is TRBJ2-5, with 10 bases fitting TRBD2. This CDR3 spans 14 amino acids. J gave up 9 bases and V 4 bases, and 11 bases lay outside the gene matches. Germline loops: CDR1 DFQATT, CDR2 SNEGSKA (reference sequence). This CDR3 is CSATRLAGQGAQYF. In DNA, the CDR3 is TGCAGTGCTACCCGACTAGCGGGTCAAGGGGCCCAGTACTTC.

The chain links TRBV29-1 to TRBJ2-1; 11 nucleotides agree with TRBD2. Germline V gives CDR1 SQVTM, CDR2 ANQGSEA. J gave up 3 bases and V 4 bases, and 2 bases lay outside the gene matches. The length of the CDR3 is 14 residues. Here the CDR3 reads CSVAGTSGYNEQFF. For the CDR3, the DNA is TGCAGCGTTGCTGGGACTAGCGGCTACAATGAGCAGTTCTTC.

This clonotype came up a few times. The chain recombines TRBV20-1 with TRBJ2-3; TRBD2 aligns across 7 bases. Trimming removed 6 bases from V and 2 bases from J; junction bases left unmatched: 8. The CDR3 is made up of 14 amino acids. Germline V CDR1 and CDR2: DFQATT, SNEGSKA (reference sequence). The CDR3: CSAPEGGVTDTQYF. The CDR3 DNA reads as TGCAGTGCCCCAGAGGGAGGGGTCACAGATACGCAGTATTTT.

The chain couples TRBV3-1 to TRBJ2-7; tentatively, D is TRBD2 (5 bases). CDR3 length equals 13 residues. V dropped 3 bases and J dropped 5 bases, with 11 bases sitting between them. Germline CDR1 reads LGHDT; CDR2 reads YNNKEL (reference sequence). CDR3 protein: CASSHRVANEQYF. Written as DNA, the CDR3 is TGTGCCAGCAGCCACCGCGTAGCGAACGAGCAGTACTTC.

The V gene is TRBV28, the J gene TRBJ2-4; D perhaps matches TRBD1 (6 bases). V was cut by 3 bases and J by 1 base, with 16 bases left in between. The CDR3 totals 17 residues. Germline V gives CDR1 MDHEN, CDR2 SYDVKM. CDR3 region: CASSLPQGIGAKNIQYF. The DNA of the CDR3 is TGTGCCAGCAGTTTGCCACAGGGAATTGGGGCCAAAAACATTCAGTACTTC.

This clonotype was counted a few times. The chain couples TRBV10-3 to TRBJ2-3; no firm D call. Germline V gene sequence: CDR1 ENHRY, CDR2 SYGVKD. CDR3 length: 12 amino acids. V lost 6 bases and J 3 bases, leaving 7 bases between the germline ends. CDR3 DNA sequence: TGTGCCATCAGCGCCGGGACAGATACGCAGTATTTT. This gives the protein CAISAGTDTQYF.

This clonotype was detected a few times. This chain connects TRBV5-1 to TRBJ2-6; 9 nucleotides match TRBD1. The V segment lost 5 bases and the J segment 3 bases; nucleotides outside the gene matches: 15. The CDR3 loop spans 19 amino acids. Per germline, CDR1 SGHRS and CDR2 YFSETQ. CDR3 amino acids: CASSSAGGTGRSGANVLTF. The CDR3, as DNA: TGCGCCAGCAGTTCAGCCGGGGGGACAGGGCGAAGTGGGGCCAACGTCCTGACTTTC.

A few counts support this clonotype. The CDR3 sequence is CASSVRPDGETQYF. In DNA form, the CDR3 reads TGTGCCAGCAGTGTTAGACCTGATGGGGAGACCCAGTACTTC. This chain links TRBV2 with TRBJ2-5, with D unresolved. Trimming removed 4 bases at V and 5 bases at J, with 14 bases between. Germline loops: CDR1 SNHLY, CDR2 FYNNEI. The CDR3 totals 14 residues.

As to this clonotype: A read error may explain this, as a much larger clone is one base away. The J gene is TRBJ2-1, the V gene TRBV12-3 or TRBV12-4, with D possibly being TRBD1 (6 bases). This CDR3 has 14 amino acids. Deletions cut 6 bases from V and 10 bases from J, with 19 bases between. CDR3 region: CASRQQVQGSEQFF. The DNA for the CDR3 is TGTGCCAGCAGACAACAGGTACAGGGTTCGGAGCAGTTCTTC.

This sequence joins TRBV28 and TRBJ1-6; 9 bases map to TRBD1. CDR3 length: 15 amino acids. Trimming took 6 bases from V and 7 from J; bases not matched to a gene: 7. Germline V gene data show CDR1 as MDHEN and CDR2 as SYDVKM. CDR3 protein: CASRGGQGGNSPLHF. The DNA of the CDR3 is TGTGCCAGCAGAGGGGGACAGGGTGGAAATTCACCCCTCCACTTT. The whole variable domain, filled in from reference TRBV28 and TRBJ1-6, reads DVKVTQSSRYLVKRTGEKVFLECVQDMDHENMFWYRQDPGLGLRLIYFSYDVKMKEKGDIPEGYSVSREKKERFSLILESASTNQTSMYLCASRGGQGGNSPLHFGNGTRLTVT.

This clonotype was detected a few times. The chain recombines TRBV7-2 with TRBJ2-2, with no clear D. The germline V and J ends were trimmed by 1 base and 6 bases, with 9 bases remaining between them. This CDR3 contains 14 residues. The V gene's germline CDR1 is SGHTA and CDR2 FQGNSA. The chain's CDR3 is CASSLGGVPGELFF. The DNA of the CDR3 is TGTGCCAGCAGCTTAGGAGGAGTCCCCGGGGAGCTGTTTTTT. The variable domain in full, completed from reference TRBV7-2 and TRBJ2-2, reads GAGVSQSPSNKVTEKGKDVELRCDPISGHTALYWYRQSLGQGLEFLIYFQGNSAPDKSGLPSDRFSAERTGGSVSTLTIQRTQQEDSAVYLCASSLGGVPGELFFGEGSRLTVL.

The sample holds a few counts of this clonotype. The CDR3 DNA reads TGTGCCAGCAGCTTATTTATAGGCCCGGGTCAGGAGCAGTACTTC. It specifies CASSLFIGPGQEQYF. V and J are TRBV7-9 and TRBJ2-7; D gene unclear. V lost 2 bases to trimming and J lost 7 bases, with 18 bases between them. This CDR3 is 15 amino acids long. The V gene's germline CDR1 is SEHNR and CDR2 FQNEAQ (reference sequence).

To note about this clonotype: The conserved phenylalanine or tryptophan normally closing the CDR3 is absent here, so this likely arose from a read error. The limits of the CDR3 on the DNA are not certain, so only TCRdb's listed CDR3 is given. The chain uses TRBV28 and TRBJ2-5; TRBD2 is the table's D call and was not checked against the DNA. Germline lookup yields CDR1 MDHEN and CDR2 SYDVKM. Counting both end residues, the CDR3 totals 14 amino acids. The CDR3 loop is CASSRSWASGVLSY.